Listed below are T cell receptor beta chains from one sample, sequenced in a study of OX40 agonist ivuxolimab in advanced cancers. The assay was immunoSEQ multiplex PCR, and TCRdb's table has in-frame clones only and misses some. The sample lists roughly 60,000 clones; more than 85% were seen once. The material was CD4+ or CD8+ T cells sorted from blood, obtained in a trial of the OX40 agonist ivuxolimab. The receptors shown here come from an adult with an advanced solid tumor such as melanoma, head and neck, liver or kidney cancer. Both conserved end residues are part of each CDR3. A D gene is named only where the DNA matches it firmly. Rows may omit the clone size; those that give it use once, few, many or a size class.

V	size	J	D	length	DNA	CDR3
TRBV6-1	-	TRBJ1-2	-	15	TGTGCCAGCACCAACGACCGGGTCTCTAACTATGGCTACACCTTC	CASTNDRVSNYGYTF
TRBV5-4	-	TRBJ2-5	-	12	TGTGCCAGCAGCGTAACTCAAGAGACCCAGTACTTC	CASSVTQETQYF
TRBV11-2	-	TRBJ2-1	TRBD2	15	TGTGCCAGCAGCTCTAGCGGGGGGGGCTACAATGAGCAGTTCTTC	CASSSSGGGYNEQFF
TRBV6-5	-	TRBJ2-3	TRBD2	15	TGTGCCAGCAGTTACGGGGCGGGGGGAACAGATACGCAGTATTTT	CASSYGAGGTDTQYF
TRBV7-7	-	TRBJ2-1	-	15	TGTGCTAGCAGCCTCCAACGGGGGGCCTGGAATGAGCAGTTCTTC	CASSLQRGAWNEQFF
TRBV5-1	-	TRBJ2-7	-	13	TGCGCCAGCAGCTTGGCCGGGACATCGGAGCAGTACTTC	CASSLAGTSEQYF
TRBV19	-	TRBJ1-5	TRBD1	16	TGTGCCAGTAGTGTCACCGGGACAGGGCACAATCAGCCCCAGCATTTT	CASSVTGTGHNQPQHF
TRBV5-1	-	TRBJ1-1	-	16	TGCGCCAGCAGCTTGCTGGGCCAGGGGACGAACACTGAAGCTTTCTTT	CASSLLGQGTNTEAFF
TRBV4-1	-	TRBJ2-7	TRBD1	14	TGCGCCAGCAGCCAGCCCTGGACAGGAGGCGAGCAGTACTTC	CASSQPWTGGEQYF
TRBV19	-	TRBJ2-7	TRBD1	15	TGTGCCAGTAGATTGGGGCGGAATGGACAGGACGAGCAGTACTTC	CASRLGRNGQDEQYF
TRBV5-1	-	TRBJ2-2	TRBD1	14	TGCGCCAGCAGCTTGGACAGGGGCTCCGGGGAGCTGTTTTTT	CASSLDRGSGELFF
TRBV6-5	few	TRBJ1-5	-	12	TGTGCCAGCAGTAGCGCTGATCAGCCCCAGCATTTT	CASSSADQPQHF
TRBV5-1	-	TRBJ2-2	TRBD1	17	TGCGCCAGCAGCTTGGTCAACCCGGGACAGGGGTCCGGGGAGCTGTTTTTT	CASSLVNPGQGSGELFF
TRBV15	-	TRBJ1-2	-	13	TGTGCCACCAGCAGATCAGACAGCTATGGCTACACCTTC	CATSRSDSYGYTF
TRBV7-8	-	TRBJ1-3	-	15	TGTGCCAGCAGCTTCGACCCCCGCTCTGGAAACACCATATATTTT	CASSFDPRSGNTIYF
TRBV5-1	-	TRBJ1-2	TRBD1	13	TGCGCCAGCAGCTCGGACAGGCATTATGGCTACACCTTC	CASSSDRHYGYTF
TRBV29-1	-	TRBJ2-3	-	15	TGCAGCGTTGAGATGTCCCGGCAGGGGACAGATACGCAGTATTTT	CSVEMSRQGTDTQYF
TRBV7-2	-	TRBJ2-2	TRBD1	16	TGTGCCAGTAAACAGGGGGTTAGGATCGACACCGGGGAGCTGTTTTTT	CASKQGVRIDTGELFF
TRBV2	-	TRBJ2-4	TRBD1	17	TGTGCCAGCAAGGGGGACAGGGGGCTGAATAGCAAAAACATTCAGTACTTC	CASKGDRGLNSKNIQYF
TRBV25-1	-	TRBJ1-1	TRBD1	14	TGTGCCAGCACCCAGGGGGCCCCGGAGACTGAAGCTTTCTTT	CASTQGAPETEAFF
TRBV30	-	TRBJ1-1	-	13	TGTGCCTGGACACTCAGGGCAGACACTGAAGCTTTCTTT	CAWTLRADTEAFF
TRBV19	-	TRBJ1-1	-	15	TGTGCCAGTAGTCTGAGGGGGGGATGGGGTCTTGAAGCTTTCTTT	CASSLRGGWGLEAFF
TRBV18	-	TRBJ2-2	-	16	TGTGCCAGCTCAATTACAGCCGTTTCGAACACCGGGGAGCTGTTTTTT	CASSITAVSNTGELFF
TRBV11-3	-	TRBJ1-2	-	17	TGTGCCAGCAGCTTAGAATCGGTGGGCAGGGCCCTCTATGGCTACACCTTC	CASSLESVGRALYGYTF
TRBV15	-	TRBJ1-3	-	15	TGTGCCACCAGCAGAGATCGGGGGCCTGGAAACACCATATATTTT	CATSRDRGPGNTIYF
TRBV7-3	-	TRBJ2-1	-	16	TGTGCCAGCAGCTTATCGCGGGACCCCTCCTACAATGAGCAGTTCTTC	CASSLSRDPSYNEQFF
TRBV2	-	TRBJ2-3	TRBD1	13	TGTGCCAGCAGTTTCGACAGGGTCGATACGCAGTATTTT	CASSFDRVDTQYF
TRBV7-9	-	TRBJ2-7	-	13	TGTGCCAGCAGCCGCTCGGCAGACTACGAGCAGTACTTC	CASSRSADYEQYF
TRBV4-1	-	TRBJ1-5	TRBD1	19	TGCGCCAGCAGCCACTCCCTAGGACAGGGGGCAATCGGCAATCAGCCCCAGCATTTT	CASSHSLGQGAIGNQPQHF
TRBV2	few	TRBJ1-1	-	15	TGTGCCAGCAGTGAGAGTCAGATCCAGAACACTGAAGCTTTCTTT	CASSESQIQNTEAFF
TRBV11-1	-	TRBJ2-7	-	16	TGTGCCAGCAGCTTCCAGACGGCGGACGTTTCCTACGAGCAGTACTTC	CASSFQTADVSYEQYF
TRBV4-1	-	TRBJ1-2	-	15	TGCGCCAGCAGCCAAGACGCGGCAGGGGTATTTGGCTACACCTTC	CASSQDAAGVFGYTF
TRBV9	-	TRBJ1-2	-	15	TGTGCCAGCAGCGTAGCTTCGGGAGGATGGTATGGCTACACCTTC	CASSVASGGWYGYTF
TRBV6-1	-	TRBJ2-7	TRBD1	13	TGTGCCAGCAGTGGGGACAGGAGACTCGAGCAGTACTTC	CASSGDRRLEQYF
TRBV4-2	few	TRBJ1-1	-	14	TGTGCCAGCAGCCAAGGACGTAGTTCGGCTGAAGCTTTCTTT	CASSQGRSSAEAFF
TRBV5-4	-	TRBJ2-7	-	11	TGTGCCAGCAGCTCCGGACGAGAGCAGTACTTC	CASSSGREQYF
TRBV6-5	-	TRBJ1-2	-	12	TGTGCCAGCAGACACAGGTTCCATGGCTACACCTTC	CASRHRFHGYTF
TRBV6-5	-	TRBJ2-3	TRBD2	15	TGTGCCAGCAGTCCCCTAGCGGGGAGCACAGATACGCAGTATTTT	CASSPLAGSTDTQYF
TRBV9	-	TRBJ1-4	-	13	TGTGCCAGCAGCGGCAGGGGTGGTGAAAAACTGTTTTTT	CASSGRGGEKLFF
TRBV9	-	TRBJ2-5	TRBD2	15	TGTGCCAGCAGCCCCTTGGGGGGGACGGGAGAGACCCAGTACTTC	CASSPLGGTGETQYF
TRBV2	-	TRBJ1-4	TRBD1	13	TGTGCCAGCAGCTCGGACAGGGGCGAAAAACTGTTTTTT	CASSSDRGEKLFF
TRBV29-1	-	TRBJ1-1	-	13	TGCAGCTCAAGGGCGGAAATGAACACTGAAGCTTTCTTT	CSSRAEMNTEAFF
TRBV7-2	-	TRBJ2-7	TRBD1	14	TGTGCCAGCAGCCAGGGACAGGGTGCCTACGAGCAGTACTTC	CASSQGQGAYEQYF
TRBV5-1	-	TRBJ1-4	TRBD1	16	TGCGCCAGCAGCTCGAACCCTTCAGGGGGCGGCGAAAAACTGTTTTTT	CASSSNPSGGGEKLFF
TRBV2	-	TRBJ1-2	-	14	TGTGCCAGCAGTCCTTCTACAGGGTCCTATGGCTACACCTTC	CASSPSTGSYGYTF
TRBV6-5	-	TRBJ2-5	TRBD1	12	TGTGCCAGTCCGGGACAGCAAGAGACCCAGTACTTC	CASPGQQETQYF
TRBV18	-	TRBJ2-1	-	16	TGTGCCAGCTCAAAAACCGGACTGGCGGGGTCGTATGAGCAGTTCTTC	CASSKTGLAGSYEQFF
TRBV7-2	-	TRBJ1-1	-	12	TGTGCCAGCAGCTTGGATGAAGGAAAAGCTTTCTTT	CASSLDEGKAFF
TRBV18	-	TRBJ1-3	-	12	TGTGCCAGCTCACCTAAGGGGGACTCCATATATTTT	CASSPKGDSIYF
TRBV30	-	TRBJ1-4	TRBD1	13	TGTGCCTCCTCCGACAGGGGCTATGAAAAACTGTTTTTT	CASSDRGYEKLFF
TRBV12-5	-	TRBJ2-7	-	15	TGTGCTAGTGGTCCCCCAGGGCGGAGGTCCTACGAGCAGTACTTC	CASGPPGRRSYEQYF
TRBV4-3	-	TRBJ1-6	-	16	TGCGCCAGCAGCCAAGTTCGGGCGGCAGGGACTTCACCCCTCCACTTT	CASSQVRAAGTSPLHF
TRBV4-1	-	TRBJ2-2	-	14	TGCGCCAGCAGCCGACAGGATTTCACCGGGGAGCTGTTTTTT	CASSRQDFTGELFF
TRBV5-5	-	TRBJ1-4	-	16	TGTGCCAGCAGTTCAGGGCTTCCCGGGACGGGAGAAAAACTGTTTTTT	CASSSGLPGTGEKLFF
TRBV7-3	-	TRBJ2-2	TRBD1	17	TGTGCCAGCAGCATTAATCCTCAGGGGGCGTCAACCGGGGAGCTGTTTTTT	CASSINPQGASTGELFF
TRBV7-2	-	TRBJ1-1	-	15	TGTGCCAGCAGCTCTCTCTTGGGGGGGCGCACTGAAGCTTTCTTT	CASSSLLGGRTEAFF
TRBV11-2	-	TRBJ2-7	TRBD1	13	TGTGCCAGCAGCGTACTGGACAGGATCGAGCAGTACTTC	CASSVLDRIEQYF
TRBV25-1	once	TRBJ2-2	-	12	TGTGCCAGCAATCAGAACACCGGGGAGCTGTTTTTT	CASNQNTGELFF